These T cell receptor beta chains were read from a single sample in a study of cytomegalovirus exposure and HLA in healthy donors. Using immunoSEQ multiplex PCR, the repertoire was profiled, and TCRdb retains in-frame clones only, with some absent. The sample gives around 200,000 clones, roughly 78% of which show up once; 0.5% to 0.8% is in the top ten. The sequenced sample consisted of PBMCs. The receptor source for this set is a boy aged 10-17 years in good health and CMV-seronegative. Both conserved end residues are part of each CDR3.

TRBV15 | CATSREFGNTEAFF
TRBV29-1 | CSVGGGPLLRPDYNEQFF
TRBV5-1 | CASKPTGGNEQFF
TRBV10-3 | CAISEYKGTWPQHF
TRBV9 | CASSVATGTRMNTEAFF
TRBV4-3 | CASSQVRGDTGELFF
TRBV5-6 | CASSLLYSYEQYF
TRBV5-6 | CASSLWDRVWSPLHF
TRBV10-2 | CASSVAGNVNEQFF
TRBV5-4 | CASRTRFDTEAFF
TRBV19 | CASKLGLRNTEAFF
TRBV7-9 | CASSSGLRVNEKLFF
TRBV6-5 | CASGRTGSSYEQYF
TRBV5-8 | CASSLVAGGNTIYF
TRBV6-4 | CASSDSQGGGTDTQYF
TRBV9 | CASSVDGQNEKLFF
TRBV11-3 | CASSLQREGNEQFF
TRBV15 | CATSRAQFSTDTQYF
TRBV5-5 | CASSRTGLAADTQYF
TRBV19 | CASTGRNYGYTF
TRBV4-3 | CASSQDSGTGVLVSTDTQYF
TRBV4-3 | CASSPGGATEAFF
TRBV5-4 | CASSSQGNYGYTF
TRBV28 | CASSFPRQGGTEAFF
TRBV7-2 | CASSSRYSSNQPQHF
TRBV6-1 | CASSTRTGVLGYTF
TRBV7-2 | CASSLGRATTEQYF
TRBV11-3 | CASSTGNTEAFF
TRBV7-3 | CASSLSGQGGNTIYF
TRBV9 | CASSVTGPQGEQFF
TRBV5-1 | CASSLGQGGNEQFF
TRBV9 | CASSVAGMSDTGELFF
TRBV7-9 | CASSGRQDMSLEQYF
TRBV5-1 | CASSFGDTQYF
TRBV6-1 | CASSENQGRETQYF
TRBV9 | CASSVDRADGYTF
TRBV4-2 | CASSQRLRQKFPYEQYF
TRBV11-2 | CASSRRAGTHEQYF
TRBV19 | CASSIGTAMGTEAFF
TRBV19 | CASSLAGVADTQYF
TRBV2 | CAILQGAGNEQFF
TRBV30 | CAWSALEERERDIQYF
TRBV5-4 | CASSPGTLAYEQYF
TRBV5-1 | CASSLDGAGLPSGANVLTF
TRBV9 | CASSLGTGIYRGYTF
TRBV2 | CASSRQASSNQPQHF
TRBV27 | CASSSLPGTEAFF
TRBV30 | CAWTGQANTEAFF
TRBV30 | CAWNRVNTEAFF
TRBV9 | CASSVGAGGYEQYF
TRBV5-1 | CASSFGLAGSGTDTQYF
TRBV10-3 | CATGEGTGNSPLHF
TRBV7-7 | CASSLGTDNEQFF